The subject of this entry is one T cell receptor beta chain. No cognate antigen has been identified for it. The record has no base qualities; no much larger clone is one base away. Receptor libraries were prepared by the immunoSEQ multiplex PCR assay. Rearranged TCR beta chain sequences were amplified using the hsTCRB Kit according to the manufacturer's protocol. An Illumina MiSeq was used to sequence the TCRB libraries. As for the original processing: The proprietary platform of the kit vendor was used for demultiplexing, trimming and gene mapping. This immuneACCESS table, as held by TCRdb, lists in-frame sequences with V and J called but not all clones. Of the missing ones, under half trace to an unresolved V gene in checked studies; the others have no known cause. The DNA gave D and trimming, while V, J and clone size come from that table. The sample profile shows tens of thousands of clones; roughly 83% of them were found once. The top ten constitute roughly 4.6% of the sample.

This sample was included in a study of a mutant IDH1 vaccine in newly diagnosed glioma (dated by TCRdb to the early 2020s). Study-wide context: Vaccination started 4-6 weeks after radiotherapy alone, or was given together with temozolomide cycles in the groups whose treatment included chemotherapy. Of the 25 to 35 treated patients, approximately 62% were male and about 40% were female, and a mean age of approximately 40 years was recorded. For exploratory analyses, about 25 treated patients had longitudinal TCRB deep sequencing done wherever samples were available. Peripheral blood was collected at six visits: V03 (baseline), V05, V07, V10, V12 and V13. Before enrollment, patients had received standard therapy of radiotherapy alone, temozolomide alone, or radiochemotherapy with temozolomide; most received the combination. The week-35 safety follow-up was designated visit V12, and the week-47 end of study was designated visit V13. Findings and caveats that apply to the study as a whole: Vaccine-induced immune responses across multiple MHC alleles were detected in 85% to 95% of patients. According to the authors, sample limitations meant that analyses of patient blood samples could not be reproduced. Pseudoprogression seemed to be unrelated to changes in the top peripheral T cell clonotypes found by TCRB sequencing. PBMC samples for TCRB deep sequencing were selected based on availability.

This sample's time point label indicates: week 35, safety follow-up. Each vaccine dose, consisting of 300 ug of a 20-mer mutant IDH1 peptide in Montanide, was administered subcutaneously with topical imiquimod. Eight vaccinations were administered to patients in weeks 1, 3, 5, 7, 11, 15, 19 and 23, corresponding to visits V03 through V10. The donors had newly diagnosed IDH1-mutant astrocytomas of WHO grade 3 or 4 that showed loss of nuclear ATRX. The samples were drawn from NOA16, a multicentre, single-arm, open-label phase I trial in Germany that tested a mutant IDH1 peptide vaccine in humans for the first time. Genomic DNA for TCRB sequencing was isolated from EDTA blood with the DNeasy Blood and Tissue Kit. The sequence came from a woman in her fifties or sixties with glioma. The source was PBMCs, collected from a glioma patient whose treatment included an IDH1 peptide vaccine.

The CDR3 region reads CASSLGGQRPDTQYF. The DNA sequence is given as TGTGCCAGCAGCTTAGGGGGACAAAGACCAGATACGCAGTATTTT. The chain joins TRBV7-2 to TRBJ2-3, with a weak D call of TRBD1 (6 bases match). V sheds 1 base and J sheds 4 bases, leaving 12 bases between their ends. The CDR3 contains 15 residues, cysteine and phenylalanine counted. CDR3 DNA is the only sequence kept; it has 45 bases, read in frame from the first base. CDR1 and CDR2 were assigned from the germline V gene as SGHTA and FQGNSA.